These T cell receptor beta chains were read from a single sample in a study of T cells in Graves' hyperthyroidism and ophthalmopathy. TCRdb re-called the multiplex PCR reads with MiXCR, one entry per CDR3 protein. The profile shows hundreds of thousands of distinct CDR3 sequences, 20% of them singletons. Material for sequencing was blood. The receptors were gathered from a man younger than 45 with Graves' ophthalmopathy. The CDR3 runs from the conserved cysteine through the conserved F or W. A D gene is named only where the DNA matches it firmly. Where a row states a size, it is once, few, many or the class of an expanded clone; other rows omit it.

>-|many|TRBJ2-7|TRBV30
CAWSVSGGYEQYF
TGTGCCTGGAGTGTGTCCGGGGGCTACGAGCAGTACTTC
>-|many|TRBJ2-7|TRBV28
CASSLTGPKYDEQYF
TGTGCCAGCAGTTTAACCGGACCCAAATACGACGAGCAGTACTTC
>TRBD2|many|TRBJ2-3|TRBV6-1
CASSEGELAEFTDTQYF
TGTGCCAGCAGTGAAGGCGAACTAGCGGAGTTCACAGATACGCAGTATTTT
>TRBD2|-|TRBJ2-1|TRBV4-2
CASSLRPGTSGDPYNEQFF
TGTGCCAGCAGCCTCCGCCCAGGGACTAGCGGGGATCCCTACAATGAGCAGTTCTTC
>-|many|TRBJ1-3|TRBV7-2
CASSPPAGNTIYF
TGTGCCAGCAGCCCCCCAGCCGGAAACACCATATATTTT
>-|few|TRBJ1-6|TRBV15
CATSREGWGGDNSPLHF
TGTGCCACCAGCAGAGAGGGATGGGGAGGGGATAATTCACCCCTCCACTTT
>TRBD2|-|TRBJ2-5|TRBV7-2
CASSLGSGTSGSQYF
TGTGCCAGCAGCTTAGGGTCAGGGACTAGCGGGTCCCAGTACTTC
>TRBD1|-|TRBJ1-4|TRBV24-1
CATSDGRGREEKLFF
TGTGCCACCAGTGACGGCAGGGGGAGAGAAGAAAAACTGTTTTTT
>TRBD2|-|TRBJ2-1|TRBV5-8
CASSAAAGLGGNEQFF
TGTGCCAGCAGCGCTGCGGCCGGACTAGGAGGCAATGAGCAGTTCTTC
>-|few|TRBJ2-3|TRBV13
CASSPIGAQTSTDTQYF
TGTGCCAGCAGCCCCATCGGGGCCCAAACCTCCACAGATACGCAGTATTTT
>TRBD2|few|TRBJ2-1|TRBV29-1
CSVEGLAAIYNEQFF
TGCAGCGTTGAGGGACTAGCGGCCATCTACAATGAGCAGTTCTTC
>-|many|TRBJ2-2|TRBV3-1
CASSQVTTGELFF
TGTGCCAGCAGCCAAGTAACCACCGGGGAGCTGTTTTTT
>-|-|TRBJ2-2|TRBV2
CASRPGANTGELFF
TGTGCCAGCAGGCCGGGAGCGAACACCGGGGAGCTGTTTTTT
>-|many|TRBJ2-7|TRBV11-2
CASSLGLGSYEQYF
TGTGCCAGCAGCTTAGGTCTGGGATCCTACGAGCAGTACTTC
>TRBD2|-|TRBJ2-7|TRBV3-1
CASSQLAVAYEQYF
TGTGCCAGCAGCCAACTAGCGGTTGCCTACGAGCAGTACTTC
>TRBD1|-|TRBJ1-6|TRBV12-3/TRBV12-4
CASSLGDRGNSPLHF
TGTGCCAGCAGTTTAGGGGACAGGGGAAATTCACCCCTCCACTTT
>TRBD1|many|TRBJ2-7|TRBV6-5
CASSYGTGGSYEQYF
TGTGCCAGCAGTTACGGGACAGGGGGTAGTTACGAGCAGTACTTC
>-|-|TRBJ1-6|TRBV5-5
CASSLRQPPNNSPLHF
TGTGCCAGCAGCTTAAGACAGCCGCCTAATAATTCACCCCTCCACTTT
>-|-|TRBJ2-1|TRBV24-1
CATRKAGSADEQFF
TGTGCCACCAGAAAAGCCGGTTCTGCGGATGAGCAGTTCTTC
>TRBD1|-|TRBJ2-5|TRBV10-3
CAISNRTGQETQYF
TGTGCCATCAGCAATAGGACAGGGCAAGAGACCCAGTACTTC
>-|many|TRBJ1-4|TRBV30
CALTEGGKLFF
TGTGCCCTAACCGAGGGGGGAAAACTGTTTTTT
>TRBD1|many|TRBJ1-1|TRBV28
CASSLGTVYTEAFF
TGTGCCAGCAGTTTGGGGACAGTTTACACTGAAGCTTTCTTT
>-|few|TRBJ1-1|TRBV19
CASSITGRTEAFF
TGTGCCAGTAGTATCACAGGGCGAACTGAAGCTTTCTTT